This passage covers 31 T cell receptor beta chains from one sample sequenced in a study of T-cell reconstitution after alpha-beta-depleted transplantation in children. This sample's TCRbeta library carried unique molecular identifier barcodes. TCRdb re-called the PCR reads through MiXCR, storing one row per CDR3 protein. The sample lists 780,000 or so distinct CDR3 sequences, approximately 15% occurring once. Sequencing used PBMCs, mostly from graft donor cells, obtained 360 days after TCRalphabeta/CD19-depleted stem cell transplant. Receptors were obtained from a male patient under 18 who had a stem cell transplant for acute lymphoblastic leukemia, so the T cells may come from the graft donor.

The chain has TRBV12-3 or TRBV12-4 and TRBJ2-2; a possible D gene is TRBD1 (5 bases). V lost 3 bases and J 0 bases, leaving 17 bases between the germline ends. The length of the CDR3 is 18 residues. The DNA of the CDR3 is TGTGCCAGCAGTTTTCCATACAGGACCACTGCGAACACCGGGGAGCTGTTTTTT. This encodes CASSFPYRTTANTGELFF.

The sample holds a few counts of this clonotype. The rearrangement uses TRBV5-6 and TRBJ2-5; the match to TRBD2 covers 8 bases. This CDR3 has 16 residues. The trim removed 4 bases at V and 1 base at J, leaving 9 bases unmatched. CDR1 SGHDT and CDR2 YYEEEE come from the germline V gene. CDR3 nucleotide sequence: TGTGCCAGCAGCCCGGTGCTTGCGGGGGGCCAAGAGACCCAGTACTTC. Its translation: CASSPVLAGGQETQYF.

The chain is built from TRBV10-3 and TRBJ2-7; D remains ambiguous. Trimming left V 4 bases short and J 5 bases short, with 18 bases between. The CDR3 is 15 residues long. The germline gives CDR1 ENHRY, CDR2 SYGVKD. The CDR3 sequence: CAISVETRLRNEQYF. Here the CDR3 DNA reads TGTGCCATCAGTGTGGAGACGCGCCTCCGGAACGAGCAGTACTTC.

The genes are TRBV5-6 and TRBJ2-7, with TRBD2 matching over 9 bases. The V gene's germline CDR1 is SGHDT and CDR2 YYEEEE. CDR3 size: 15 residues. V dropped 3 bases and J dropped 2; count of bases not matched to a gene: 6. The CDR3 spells CASSWATSGPYEQYF. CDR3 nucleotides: TGTGCCAGCAGCTGGGCGACTAGCGGTCCCTACGAGCAGTACTTC.

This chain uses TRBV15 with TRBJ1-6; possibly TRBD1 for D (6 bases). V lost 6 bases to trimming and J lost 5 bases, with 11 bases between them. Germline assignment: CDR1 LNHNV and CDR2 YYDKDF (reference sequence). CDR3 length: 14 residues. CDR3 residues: CATSGQRNNSPLHF. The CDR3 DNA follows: TGTGCCACCAGTGGACAGCGCAATAATTCACCCCTCCACTTT.

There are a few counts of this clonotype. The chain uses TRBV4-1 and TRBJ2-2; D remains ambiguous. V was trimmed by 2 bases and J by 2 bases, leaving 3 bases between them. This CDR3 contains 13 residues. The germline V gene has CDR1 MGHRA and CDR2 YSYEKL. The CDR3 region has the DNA TGCGCCAGCAGCCAACATAACACCGGGGAGCTGTTTTTT. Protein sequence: CASSQHNTGELFF.

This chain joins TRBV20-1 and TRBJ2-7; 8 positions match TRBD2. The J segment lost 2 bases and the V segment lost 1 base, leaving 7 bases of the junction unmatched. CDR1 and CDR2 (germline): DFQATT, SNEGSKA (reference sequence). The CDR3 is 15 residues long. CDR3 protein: CSARGTEGLAYEQYF. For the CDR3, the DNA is TGCAGTGCTAGAGGGACTGAGGGACTAGCCTACGAGCAGTACTTC.

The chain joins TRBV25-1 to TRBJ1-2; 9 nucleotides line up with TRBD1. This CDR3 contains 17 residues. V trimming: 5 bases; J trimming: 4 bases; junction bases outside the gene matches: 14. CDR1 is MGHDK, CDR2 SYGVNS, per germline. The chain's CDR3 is CASSPSTGGFLGYGYTF. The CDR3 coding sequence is TGTGCCAGCAGTCCGTCGACAGGGGGATTCCTTGGCTATGGCTACACCTTC.

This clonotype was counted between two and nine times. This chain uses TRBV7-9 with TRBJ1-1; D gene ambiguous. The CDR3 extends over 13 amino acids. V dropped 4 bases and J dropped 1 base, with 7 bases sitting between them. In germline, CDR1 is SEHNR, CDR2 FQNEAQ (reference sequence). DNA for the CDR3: TGTGCCAGCAGCTCTAACACGAACACTGAAGCTTTCTTT. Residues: CASSSNTNTEAFF.

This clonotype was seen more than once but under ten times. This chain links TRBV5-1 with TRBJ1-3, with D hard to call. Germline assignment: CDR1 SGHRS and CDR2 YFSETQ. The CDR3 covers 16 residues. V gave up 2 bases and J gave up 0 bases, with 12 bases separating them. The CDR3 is CASSFSQFFSGNTIYF. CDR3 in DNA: TGCGCCAGCAGCTTCAGCCAGTTCTTCTCTGGAAACACCATATATTTT.

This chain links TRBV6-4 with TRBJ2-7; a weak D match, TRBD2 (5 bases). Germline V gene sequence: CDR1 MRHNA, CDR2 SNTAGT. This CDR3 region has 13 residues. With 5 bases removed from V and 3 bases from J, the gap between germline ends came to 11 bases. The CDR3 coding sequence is TGTGCCAGCAGTCCAGAGGGTCTCTACGAGCAGTACTTC. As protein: CASSPEGLYEQYF.

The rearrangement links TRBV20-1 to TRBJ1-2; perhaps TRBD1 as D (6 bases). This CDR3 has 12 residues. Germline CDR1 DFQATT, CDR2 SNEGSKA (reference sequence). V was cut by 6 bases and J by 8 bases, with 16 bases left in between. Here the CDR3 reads CSAGTSGQGYTF. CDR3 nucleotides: TGCAGTGCCGGGACCTCCGGACAGGGCTACACCTTC.

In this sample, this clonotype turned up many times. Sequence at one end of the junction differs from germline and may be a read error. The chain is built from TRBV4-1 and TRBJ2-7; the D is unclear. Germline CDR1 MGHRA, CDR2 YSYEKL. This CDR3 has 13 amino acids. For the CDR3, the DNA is TGTGCCAGCAGCCAAGATCGGCTCTACGAGCAGTACTTC. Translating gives CASSQDRLYEQYF.

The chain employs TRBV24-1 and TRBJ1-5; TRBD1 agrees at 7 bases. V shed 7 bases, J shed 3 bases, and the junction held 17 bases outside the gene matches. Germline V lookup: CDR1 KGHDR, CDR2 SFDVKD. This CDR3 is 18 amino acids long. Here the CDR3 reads CATRAGTASSRLNQPQHF. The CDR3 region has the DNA TGTGCCACCAGGGCCGGGACAGCGTCCTCGCGGCTCAATCAGCCCCAGCATTTT.

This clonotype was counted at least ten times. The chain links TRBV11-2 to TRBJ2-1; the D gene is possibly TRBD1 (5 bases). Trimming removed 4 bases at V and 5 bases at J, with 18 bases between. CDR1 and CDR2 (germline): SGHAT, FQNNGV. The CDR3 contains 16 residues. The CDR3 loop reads CASSSWGRGSDNEQFF. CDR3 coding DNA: TGTGCCAGCAGCTCCTGGGGTAGGGGAAGCGACAATGAGCAGTTCTTC.

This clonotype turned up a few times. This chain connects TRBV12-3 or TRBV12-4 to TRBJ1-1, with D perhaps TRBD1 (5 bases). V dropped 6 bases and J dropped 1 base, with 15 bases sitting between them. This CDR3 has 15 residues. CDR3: CASRPYRQRNTEAFF. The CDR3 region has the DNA TGTGCCAGCAGGCCCTACCGACAGAGGAACACTGAAGCTTTCTTT.

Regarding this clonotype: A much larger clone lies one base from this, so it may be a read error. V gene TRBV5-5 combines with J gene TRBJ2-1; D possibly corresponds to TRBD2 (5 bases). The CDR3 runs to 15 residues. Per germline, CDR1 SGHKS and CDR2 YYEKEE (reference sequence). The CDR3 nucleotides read TGTGCCAGCAGCCTAAACCCTCACGACTACAATGAGCGGTTCTTC. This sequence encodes CASSLNPHDYNERFF.

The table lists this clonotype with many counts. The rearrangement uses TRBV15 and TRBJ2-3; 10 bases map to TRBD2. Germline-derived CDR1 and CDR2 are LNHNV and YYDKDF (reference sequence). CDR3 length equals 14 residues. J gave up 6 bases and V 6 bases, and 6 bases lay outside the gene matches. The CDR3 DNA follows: TGTGCCACCAGGGTAGCGGGAGGAACGGATACGCAGTATTTT. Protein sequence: CATRVAGGTDTQYF.

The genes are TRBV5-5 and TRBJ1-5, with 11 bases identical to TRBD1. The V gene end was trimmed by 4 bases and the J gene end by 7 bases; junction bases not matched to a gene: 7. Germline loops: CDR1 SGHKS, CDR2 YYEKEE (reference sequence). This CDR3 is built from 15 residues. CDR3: CASSRTGGREQPQHF. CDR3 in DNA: TGTGCCAGCAGCAGGACAGGGGGCAGAGAACAGCCCCAGCATTTT.

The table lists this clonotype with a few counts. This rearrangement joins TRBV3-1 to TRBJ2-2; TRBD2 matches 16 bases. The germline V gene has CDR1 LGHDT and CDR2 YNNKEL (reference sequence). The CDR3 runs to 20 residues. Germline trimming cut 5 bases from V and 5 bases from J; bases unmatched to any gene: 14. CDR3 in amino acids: CASSTRPGLAGGRQTGELFF. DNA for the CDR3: TGTGCCAGCAGCACGCGGCCGGGACTAGCGGGAGGGCGTCAGACCGGGGAGCTGTTTTTT.

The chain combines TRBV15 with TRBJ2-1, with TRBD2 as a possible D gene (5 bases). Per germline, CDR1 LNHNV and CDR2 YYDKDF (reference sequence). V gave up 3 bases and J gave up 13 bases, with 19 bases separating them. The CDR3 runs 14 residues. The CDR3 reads CATSRDLTGLVQFF. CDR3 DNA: TGTGCCACCAGCAGGGATTTGACGGGATTAGTTCAGTTCTTC. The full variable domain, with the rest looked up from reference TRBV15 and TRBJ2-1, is DAMVIQNPRYQVTQFGKPVTLSCSQTLNHNVMYWYQQKSSQAPKLLFHYYDKDFNNEADTPDNFQSRRPNTSFCFLDIRSPGLGDTAMYLCATSRDLTGLVQFFGPGTRLTVL.

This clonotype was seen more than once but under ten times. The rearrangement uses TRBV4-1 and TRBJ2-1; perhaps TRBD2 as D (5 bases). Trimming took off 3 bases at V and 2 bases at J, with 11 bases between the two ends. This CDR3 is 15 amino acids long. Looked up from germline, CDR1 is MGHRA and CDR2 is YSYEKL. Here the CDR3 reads CASSQVVLAYNEQFF. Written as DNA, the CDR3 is TGCGCCAGCAGCCAGGTAGTACTAGCCTACAATGAGCAGTTCTTC.

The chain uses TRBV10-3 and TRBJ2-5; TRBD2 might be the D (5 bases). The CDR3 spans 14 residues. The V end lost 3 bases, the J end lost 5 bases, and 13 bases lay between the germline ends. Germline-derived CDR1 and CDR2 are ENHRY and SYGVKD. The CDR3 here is CAISEPGEPETQYF. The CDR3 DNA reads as TGTGCCATCAGTGAACCCGGGGAGCCGGAGACCCAGTACTTC.

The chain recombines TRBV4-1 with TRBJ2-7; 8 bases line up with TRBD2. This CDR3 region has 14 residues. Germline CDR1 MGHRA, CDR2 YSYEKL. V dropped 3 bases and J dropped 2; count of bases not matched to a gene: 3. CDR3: CASSHAGGTYEQYF. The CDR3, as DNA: TGCGCCAGCAGCCATGCGGGAGGAACCTACGAGCAGTACTTC.

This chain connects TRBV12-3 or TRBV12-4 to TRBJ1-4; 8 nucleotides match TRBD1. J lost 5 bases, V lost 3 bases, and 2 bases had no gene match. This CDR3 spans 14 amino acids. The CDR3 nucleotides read TGTGCCAGCAGTTTCTGGACAGGGAATGAAAAACTGTTTTTT. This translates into CASSFWTGNEKLFF.

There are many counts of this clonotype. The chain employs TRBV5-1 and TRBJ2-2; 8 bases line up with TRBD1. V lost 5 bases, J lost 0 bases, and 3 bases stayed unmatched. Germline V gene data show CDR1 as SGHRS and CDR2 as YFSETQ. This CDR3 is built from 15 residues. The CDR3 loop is CASSLTGANTGELFF. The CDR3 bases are TGCGCCAGCAGTCTGACAGGGGCGAACACCGGGGAGCTGTTTTTT.

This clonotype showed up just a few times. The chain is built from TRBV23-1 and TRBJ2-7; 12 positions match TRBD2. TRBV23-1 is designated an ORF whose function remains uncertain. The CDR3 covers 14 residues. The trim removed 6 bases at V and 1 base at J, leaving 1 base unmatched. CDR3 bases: TGCGCCAGCAGCACTAGCGGGAGGTCCTACGAGCAGTACTTC. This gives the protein CASSTSGRSYEQYF.

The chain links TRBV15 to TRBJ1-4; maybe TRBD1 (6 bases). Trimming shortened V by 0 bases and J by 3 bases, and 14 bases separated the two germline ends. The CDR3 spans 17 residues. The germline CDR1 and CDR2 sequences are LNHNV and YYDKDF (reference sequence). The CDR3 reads CATSRDQGISPNEKLFF. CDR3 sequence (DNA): TGTGCCACCAGCAGAGATCAGGGGATTTCACCTAATGAAAAACTGTTTTTT. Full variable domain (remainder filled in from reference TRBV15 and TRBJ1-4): DAMVIQNPRYQVTQFGKPVTLSCSQTLNHNVMYWYQQKSSQAPKLLFHYYDKDFNNEADTPDNFQSRRPNTSFCFLDIRSPGLGDTAMYLCATSRDQGISPNEKLFFGSGTQLSVL.

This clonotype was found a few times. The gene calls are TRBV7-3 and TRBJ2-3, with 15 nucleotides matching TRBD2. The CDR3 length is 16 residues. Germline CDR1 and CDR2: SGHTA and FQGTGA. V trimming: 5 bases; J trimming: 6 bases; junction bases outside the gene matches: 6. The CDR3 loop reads CASSGSGTSGRDTQYF. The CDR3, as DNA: TGTGCCAGCAGCGGATCCGGGACTAGCGGGAGGGATACGCAGTATTTT. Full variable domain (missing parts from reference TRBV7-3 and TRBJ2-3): GAGVSQTPSNKVTEKGKYVELRCDPISGHTALYWYRQSLGQGPEFLIYFQGTGAADDSGLPNDRFFAVRPEGSVSTLKIQRTERGDSAVYLCASSGSGTSGRDTQYFGPGTRLTVL.

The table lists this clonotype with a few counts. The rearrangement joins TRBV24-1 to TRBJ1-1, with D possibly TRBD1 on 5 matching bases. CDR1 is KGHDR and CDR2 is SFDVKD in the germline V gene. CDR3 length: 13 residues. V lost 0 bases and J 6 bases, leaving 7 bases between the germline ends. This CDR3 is CATSDLRGSEAFF. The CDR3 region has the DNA TGTGCCACCAGTGATTTGCGGGGCTCTGAAGCTTTCTTT.

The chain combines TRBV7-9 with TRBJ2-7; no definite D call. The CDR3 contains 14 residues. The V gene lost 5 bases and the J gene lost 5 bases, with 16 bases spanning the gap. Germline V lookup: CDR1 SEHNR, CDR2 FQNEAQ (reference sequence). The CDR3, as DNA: TGTGCCAGCAGCCCCCGGGTGGGTGAGAACGAGCAGTACTTC. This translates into CASSPRVGENEQYF.